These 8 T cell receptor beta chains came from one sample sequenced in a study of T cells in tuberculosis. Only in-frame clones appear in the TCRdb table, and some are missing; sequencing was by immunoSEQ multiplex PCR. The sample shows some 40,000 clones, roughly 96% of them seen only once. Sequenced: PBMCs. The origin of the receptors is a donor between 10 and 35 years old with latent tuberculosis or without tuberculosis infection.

The CDR3 DNA reads TGTGCCAGCAGTCGGTGGGACAGGGGTTCGGAAAATGAAAAACTGTTTTTT. Translated, it gives CASSRWDRGSENEKLFF. V and J are TRBV28 and TRBJ1-4, with 10 bases lining up with TRBD1. The CDR3 is made up of 17 amino acids. Germline trimming cut 5 bases from V and 5 bases from J; bases unmatched to any gene: 11. The V gene's germline CDR1 is MDHEN and CDR2 SYDVKM.

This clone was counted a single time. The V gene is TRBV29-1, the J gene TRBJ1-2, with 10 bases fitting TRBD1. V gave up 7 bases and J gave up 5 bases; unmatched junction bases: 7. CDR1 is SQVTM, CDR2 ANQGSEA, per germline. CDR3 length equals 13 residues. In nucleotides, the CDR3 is TGCAGCGCAAAGACAGGGGGCGCGTATGGCTACACCTTC. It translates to CSAKTGGAYGYTF.

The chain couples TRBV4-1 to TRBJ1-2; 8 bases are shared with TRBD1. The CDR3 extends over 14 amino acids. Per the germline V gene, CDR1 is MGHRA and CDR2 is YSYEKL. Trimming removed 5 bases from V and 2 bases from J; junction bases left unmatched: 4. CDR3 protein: CASSETGANYGYTF. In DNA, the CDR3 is TGCGCCAGCAGCGAGACAGGGGCAAACTATGGCTACACCTTC.

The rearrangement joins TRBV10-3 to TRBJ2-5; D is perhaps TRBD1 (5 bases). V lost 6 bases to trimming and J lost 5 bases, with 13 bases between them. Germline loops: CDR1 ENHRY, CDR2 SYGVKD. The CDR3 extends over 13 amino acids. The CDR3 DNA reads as TGTGCCATCAGCGGACACTCCCGGGAGACCCAGTACTTC. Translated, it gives CAISGHSRETQYF.

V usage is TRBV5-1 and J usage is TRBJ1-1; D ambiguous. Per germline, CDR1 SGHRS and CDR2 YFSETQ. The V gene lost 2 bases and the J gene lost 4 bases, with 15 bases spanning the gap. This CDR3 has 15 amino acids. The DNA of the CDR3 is TGCGCCAGCAGCTTTGCCCCAAATTCGGGCACTGAAGCTTTCTTT. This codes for CASSFAPNSGTEAFF.

CDR3 coding DNA: TGTGCCAGCCAAGTGGACTTTACCGGTCCGGATACGCAGTATTTT. Translating gives CASQVDFTGPDTQYF. The genes are TRBV7-8 and TRBJ2-3; the D gene is possibly TRBD2 (5 bases). CDR3 size: 15 residues. The V and J ends lost 8 bases and 6 bases respectively, with 21 bases between them. CDR1 is SGHVS, CDR2 FQNEAQ, per germline.

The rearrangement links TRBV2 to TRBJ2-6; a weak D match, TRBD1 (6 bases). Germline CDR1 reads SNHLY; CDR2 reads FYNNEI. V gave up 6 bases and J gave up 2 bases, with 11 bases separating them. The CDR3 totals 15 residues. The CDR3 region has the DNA TGTGCCAGCAGAGCAACAGGGACTGGGGCCAACGTCCTGACTTTC. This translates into CASRATGTGANVLTF.

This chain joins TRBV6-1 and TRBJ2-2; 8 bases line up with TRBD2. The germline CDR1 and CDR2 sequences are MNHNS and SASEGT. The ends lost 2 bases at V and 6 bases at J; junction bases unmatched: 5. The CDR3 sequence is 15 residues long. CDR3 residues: CASSEPGLGAGELFF. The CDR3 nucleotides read TGTGCCAGCAGTGAACCGGGACTAGGTGCCGGGGAGCTGTTTTTT.